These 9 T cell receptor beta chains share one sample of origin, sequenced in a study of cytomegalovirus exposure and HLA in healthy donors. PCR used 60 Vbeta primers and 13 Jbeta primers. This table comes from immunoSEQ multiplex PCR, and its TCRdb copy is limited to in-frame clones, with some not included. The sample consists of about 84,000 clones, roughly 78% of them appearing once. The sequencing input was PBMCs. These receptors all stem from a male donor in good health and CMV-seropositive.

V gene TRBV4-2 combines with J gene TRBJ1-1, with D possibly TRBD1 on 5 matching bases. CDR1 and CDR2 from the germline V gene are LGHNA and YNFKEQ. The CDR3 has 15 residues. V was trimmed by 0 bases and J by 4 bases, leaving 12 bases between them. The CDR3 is CASSQDLGGGTEAFF. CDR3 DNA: TGTGCCAGCAGCCAAGATCTTGGGGGAGGCACTGAAGCTTTCTTT.

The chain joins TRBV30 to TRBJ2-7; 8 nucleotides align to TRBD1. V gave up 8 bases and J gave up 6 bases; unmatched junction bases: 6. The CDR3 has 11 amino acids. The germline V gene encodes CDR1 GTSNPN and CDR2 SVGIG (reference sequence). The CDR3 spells CATQGAGEQYF. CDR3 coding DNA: TGTGCCACCCAGGGGGCGGGCGAGCAGTACTTC.

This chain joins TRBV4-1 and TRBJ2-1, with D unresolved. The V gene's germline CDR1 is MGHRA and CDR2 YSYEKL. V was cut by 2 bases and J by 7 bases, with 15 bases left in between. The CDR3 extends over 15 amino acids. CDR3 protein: CASSQPSLEMNEQFF. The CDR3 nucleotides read TGCGCCAGCAGCCAACCCTCCCTCGAGATGAATGAGCAGTTCTTC.

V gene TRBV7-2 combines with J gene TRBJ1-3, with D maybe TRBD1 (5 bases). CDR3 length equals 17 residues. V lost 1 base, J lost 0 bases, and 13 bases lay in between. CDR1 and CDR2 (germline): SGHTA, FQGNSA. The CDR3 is CASSLEGAPGSGNTIYF. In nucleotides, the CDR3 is TGTGCCAGCAGCTTAGAAGGGGCCCCCGGCTCTGGAAACACCATATATTTT.

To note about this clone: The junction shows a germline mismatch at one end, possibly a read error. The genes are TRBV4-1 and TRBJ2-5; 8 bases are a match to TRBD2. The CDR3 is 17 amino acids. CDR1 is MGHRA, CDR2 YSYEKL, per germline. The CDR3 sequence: CVSSGASGFRAPGAQYF. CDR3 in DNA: TGCGTCAGCAGCGGGGCTAGCGGGTTTCGAGCGCCAGGGGCCCAGTACTTC.

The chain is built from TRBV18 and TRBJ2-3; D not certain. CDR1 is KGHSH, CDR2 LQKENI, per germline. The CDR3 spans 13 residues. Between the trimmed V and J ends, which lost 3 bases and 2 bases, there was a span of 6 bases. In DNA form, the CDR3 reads TGTGCCAGCTCACCGGCAATCACAGATACGCAGTATTTT. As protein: CASSPAITDTQYF.

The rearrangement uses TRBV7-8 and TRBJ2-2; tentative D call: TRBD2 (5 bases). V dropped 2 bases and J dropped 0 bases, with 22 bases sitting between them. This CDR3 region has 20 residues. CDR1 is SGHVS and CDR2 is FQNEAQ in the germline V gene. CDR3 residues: CASSLSAERRQNPNTGELFF. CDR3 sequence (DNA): TGTGCCAGCAGCTTATCGGCCGAGAGGAGGCAAAACCCGAACACCGGGGAGCTGTTTTTT.

CDR3 DNA sequence: TGCGCCAGCAGCTCGGGTCTTTCCTACAATGAGCAGTTCTTC. This codes for CASSSGLSYNEQFF. The chain employs TRBV5-1 and TRBJ2-1; no firm D call. The length of the CDR3 is 14 residues. CDR1 is SGHRS, CDR2 YFSETQ, per germline. Trimming cost V 3 bases and J 1 base, with 8 bases left between them.

CDR3 in amino acids: CASSRTGGHQPQHF. The CDR3 region has the DNA TGTGCCAGTAGCCGAACAGGGGGCCACCAGCCCCAGCATTTT. This rearrangement joins TRBV19 to TRBJ1-5, with 9 bases aligning to TRBD1. Germline trimming cut 6 bases from V and 7 bases from J; bases unmatched to any gene: 7. Germline V gene lookup returns CDR1 LNHDA and CDR2 SQIVND (reference sequence). CDR3 length: 14 amino acids.